Shown below are 21 T cell receptor beta chains from a single sample sequenced in a study of T cell repertoires in cytomegalovirus infection. TCRdb itself ran the reads through MiXCR, one entry per CDR3 protein. This table holds 200,000 to 300,000 distinct CDR3 sequences, 12% to 15% found once. Source material: PBMCs. The receptors stem from a human donor in good health (CMV status not recorded). Some clones in this sample may be carry-over from other donors' samples.

This clonotype showed up just a few times. This rearrangement joins TRBV29-1 to TRBJ2-7; no clear D gene. The CDR3 extends over 13 amino acids. Germline V gene sequence: CDR1 SQVTM, CDR2 ANQGSEA. V lost 7 bases to trimming and J lost 4 bases, with 17 bases between them. This CDR3 is CSGTVGLAYEQYF. CDR3 sequence (DNA): TGCAGCGGTACCGTTGGGTTGGCTTACGAGCAGTACTTC.

A few counts support this clonotype. The V and J genes are TRBV29-1 and TRBJ2-3; TRBD2 agrees at 10 bases. Germline lookup yields CDR1 SQVTM and CDR2 ANQGSEA. CDR3 length: 16 amino acids. Trimming cost V 5 bases and J 2 bases; bases outside gene matches: 10. The CDR3 sequence: CSVCKERGGLTDTQYF. In DNA, the CDR3 is TGCAGCGTTTGTAAGGAGCGGGGGGGCCTCACAGATACGCAGTATTTT.

This clonotype was seen more than once but under ten times. V usage is TRBV29-1 and J usage is TRBJ1-2, with D perhaps matching TRBD1 (5 bases). Trimming removed 5 bases at V and 7 bases at J, with 11 bases between. The CDR3 sequence is 11 residues long. Germline CDR1 reads SQVTM; CDR2 reads ANQGSEA. This chain's CDR3 is CSVPLGAGYTF. DNA of the CDR3: TGCAGCGTTCCCCTAGGGGCTGGCTACACCTTC.

There are a few counts of this clonotype. The chain couples TRBV7-9 to TRBJ1-5; D not resolved. The CDR3 runs to 13 residues. V dropped 3 bases and J dropped 3 bases, with 6 bases sitting between them. Looked up from germline, CDR1 is SEHNR and CDR2 is FQNEAQ (reference sequence). The CDR3 region has the DNA TGTGCCAGCAGCTTTCGCGACAATCAGCCCCAGCATTTT. This sequence encodes CASSFRDNQPQHF.

There are a few counts of this clonotype. The rearrangement uses TRBV2 and TRBJ1-1; unclear D gene. The CDR3 spans 14 residues. Germline assignment: CDR1 SNHLY and CDR2 FYNNEI. Trimming left V 10 bases short and J 1 base short, with 16 bases between. The CDR3 sequence is CATIPSVQNTEAFF. For the CDR3, the DNA is TGTGCCACCATACCCTCCGTTCAGAACACTGAAGCTTTCTTT. The entire variable domain, with the rest obtained from reference TRBV2 and TRBJ1-1, is as follows: EPEVTQTPSHQVTQMGQEVILRCVPISNHLYFYWYRQILGQKVEFLVSFYNNEISEKSEIFDDQFSVERPDGSNFTLKIRSTKLEDSAMYFCATIPSVQNTEAFFGQGTRLTVV.

There are many counts of this clonotype. J is TRBJ2-1 and V is TRBV7-2; D gene unclear. Germline V gives CDR1 SGHTA, CDR2 FQGNSA. This CDR3 region has 14 residues. Trimming took off 5 bases at V and 4 bases at J, with 12 bases between the two ends. DNA for the CDR3: TGTGCCAGCAGCCCCGAAGTCTTGTACAATGAGCAGTTCTTC. Translated, it gives CASSPEVLYNEQFF.

The rearrangement joins TRBV29-1 to TRBJ1-2; D unclear. CDR3 size: 10 residues. Germline lookup yields CDR1 SQVTM and CDR2 ANQGSEA. Trimming removed 3 bases from V and 6 bases from J, with 5 bases in between. The CDR3 DNA follows: TGCAGCGTTGAGAGGAATGGCTACACCTTC. Translated: CSVERNGYTF.

This clonotype was counted many times. The J gene is TRBJ2-7, the V gene TRBV6-6; 7 bases line up with TRBD1. In germline, CDR1 is MNHNY, CDR2 SVGAGI (reference sequence). V shed 3 bases, J shed 5 bases, and the junction held 13 bases outside the gene matches. The CDR3 extends over 16 amino acids. CDR3 nucleotide sequence: TGTGCCAGCAGTTATGCCCCTCCGGACAGGCCTCACGAGCAGTACTTC. Amino acids: CASSYAPPDRPHEQYF.

V is TRBV10-2 and J is TRBJ1-1; D unclear. This CDR3 has 12 amino acids. V lost 9 bases, J lost 7 bases, and 15 bases lay in between. CDR1 and CDR2 (germline): WSHSY, SAAADI. Here the CDR3 reads CASLFAGGEAFF. The CDR3 DNA reads TGCGCCAGTCTCTTTGCCGGTGGTGAAGCTTTCTTT.

The rearrangement joins TRBV10-3 to TRBJ2-7, with a tentative D call TRBD1 (6 bases). This CDR3 is 13 amino acids long. V shed 6 bases and J shed 0 bases, with 9 bases lying between them. Looked up from germline, CDR1 is ENHRY and CDR2 is SYGVKD. CDR3 sequence (DNA): TGTGCCATCAGGATACAGGGCTCCTACGAGCAGTACTTC. The encoded protein is CAIRIQGSYEQYF.

There are many counts of this clonotype. The V call is TRBV6-2 or TRBV6-3, the J call TRBJ2-7; D possibly corresponds to TRBD1 (6 bases). In germline, CDR1 is MNHEY, CDR2 SVGEGT. The CDR3 loop spans 15 amino acids. V lost 8 bases to trimming and J lost 2 bases, with 19 bases between them. This CDR3 is CASRVTGSVAYEQYF. CDR3 nucleotides: TGTGCCAGCCGAGTTACAGGGAGTGTCGCCTACGAGCAGTACTTC.

The V call is TRBV12-3 or TRBV12-4, the J call TRBJ2-7; no definite D call. The CDR3 sequence is 15 residues long. With 1 base removed from V and 7 bases from J, the gap between germline ends came to 17 bases. The CDR3 loop reads CASSLEIGSYVEQYF. DNA of the CDR3: TGTGCCAGCAGTTTAGAAATCGGCTCCTACGTAGAGCAGTACTTC.

This clonotype was found many times. V is TRBV6-2 or TRBV6-3 and J is TRBJ2-5; D call uncertain. Trimming left V 2 bases short and J 5 bases short, with 12 bases between. In germline, CDR1 is MNHEY, CDR2 SVGEGT. The CDR3 length is 14 residues. The CDR3 DNA reads as TGTGCCAGCAGTTACGTGCCCCCCGGGGAGACCCAGTACTTC. This sequence encodes CASSYVPPGETQYF.

This clonotype was observed many times. V gene TRBV7-2 combines with J gene TRBJ2-7; TRBD2 is a possible D gene (5 bases). Germline V gene lookup returns CDR1 SGHTA and CDR2 FQGNSA. This CDR3 comprises 13 residues. With 5 bases removed from V and 0 bases from J, the gap between germline ends came to 8 bases. CDR3 coding DNA: TGTGCCAGCAGCCGAGGGTTCTCCTACGAGCAGTACTTC. Its protein is CASSRGFSYEQYF.

This clonotype was observed a few times. This rearrangement joins TRBV10-3 to TRBJ2-7; 7 bases line up with TRBD2. CDR1 ENHRY and CDR2 SYGVKD come from the germline V gene. CDR3 length equals 13 residues. With 5 bases clipped from V and 4 bases from J, the junction kept 5 bases outside the gene matches. CDR3 bases: TGTGCCATCAGTTGGCTAGCGGAATACGAGCAGTACTTC. Protein product: CAISWLAEYEQYF.

The chain uses TRBV5-4 and TRBJ2-3, with TRBD1 matching over 9 bases. CDR3 length: 16 residues. Trimming at V came to 1 base and at J to 2 bases, leaving 5 bases not matched to a gene. Germline CDR1 is SGHNT and CDR2 is YYREEE (reference sequence). The CDR3 sequence is CASSLRRTGATDTQYF. In nucleotides, the CDR3 is TGTGCCAGCAGCTTGAGACGGACAGGGGCCACAGATACGCAGTATTTT.

At least ten counts were recorded for this clonotype. The rearrangement links TRBV18 to TRBJ1-5, with TRBD1 matching over 10 bases. The CDR3 contains 16 residues. The J segment lost 4 bases and the V segment lost 3 bases, leaving 6 bases of the junction unmatched. CDR1 and CDR2 from the germline V gene are KGHSH and LQKENI. This CDR3 reads CASSPVPGQGNQPQHF. Written as DNA, the CDR3 is TGTGCCAGCTCACCCGTGCCGGGACAGGGGAATCAGCCCCAGCATTTT.

A few counts support this clonotype. The chain couples TRBV20-1 to TRBJ2-7; no definite D call. Germline V CDR1 and CDR2: DFQATT, SNEGSKA (reference sequence). V dropped 5 bases and J dropped 5 bases, with 19 bases sitting between them. This CDR3 has 14 residues. CDR3 protein: CSAPNPLSNHEQYF. CDR3 DNA sequence: TGCAGTGCTCCTAACCCACTATCCAACCACGAGCAGTACTTC.

This clonotype was picked up a small number of times. J is TRBJ2-3 and V is TRBV29-1, with a possible D match to TRBD1 (5 bases). CDR1 SQVTM and CDR2 ANQGSEA come from the germline V gene. Trimming took 4 bases from V and 2 from J, leaving 10 bases between them. The CDR3 sequence is 13 residues long. DNA for the CDR3: TGCAGCGTTGGAGGCAGGGTCACAGATACGCAGTATTTT. It specifies CSVGGRVTDTQYF.

This clonotype was seen repeatedly, ten times or more. The V and J genes are TRBV7-6 and TRBJ1-5; 9 nucleotides align to TRBD1. The CDR3 loop spans 15 amino acids. Losses at the gene ends were 5 bases for V and 3 bases for J; bases not matched to a gene: 5. The germline V gene encodes CDR1 SGHVS and CDR2 FNYEAQ. The CDR3 DNA reads TGTGCCAGCAGCCCCGGGACAGGGTACAATCAGCCCCAGCATTTT. This sequence encodes CASSPGTGYNQPQHF.

This clonotype was seen a few times. In DNA, the CDR3 is TGTGCCAGCAATGTGAGGCTCCAAGAGACCCAGTACTTC. Translating gives CASNVRLQETQYF. The rearrangement links TRBV6-2 or TRBV6-3 to TRBJ2-5; D call uncertain. The CDR3 is made up of 13 amino acids. Germline loops: CDR1 MNHEY, CDR2 SVGEGT. Deletions cut 7 bases from V and 1 base from J, with 10 bases between.